The 26 T cell receptor beta chains in this list originate from one sample, sequenced in a study of shared clonotypes between healthy human individuals. The assay was immunoSEQ multiplex PCR, and TCRdb's table has in-frame clones only and misses some. There are millions of clones in the sample; about 95% occur only once, and roughly 1.1% lies in the top ten. CD8 cells classed as naive were CD45RO-negative and positively selected for CCR7, excluding terminally differentiated effector memory CD45RA+ cells. Sequenced: naive CD8+ T cells sorted from blood. The receptors here all came from a man younger than 30 in good health.

The chain employs TRBV19 and TRBJ2-7, with D maybe TRBD2 (5 bases). The CDR3 runs 15 residues. CDR1 and CDR2 (germline): LNHDA, SQIVND (reference sequence). The V end was cut by 5 bases, the J end by 5 bases, with 19 bases between. CDR3 coding DNA: TGTGCCAGTAGTCCCCTTGGACTCCCCTCAGACGAGCAGTACTTC. This translates into CASSPLGLPSDEQYF.

Worth noting for this clone: A much bigger clone sits one base away, suggesting this may be a read error. Other nucleotide sequences in the sample specify the same CDR3. The rearrangement uses TRBV7-9 and TRBJ1-1; D remains ambiguous. CDR3 length: 11 amino acids. Trimming took off 3 bases at V and 4 bases at J, with 3 bases between the two ends. CDR1 is SEHNR, CDR2 FQNEAQ, per germline (reference sequence). DNA of the CDR3: TGTGCCAGCAGCTTGGCCACTGAAGCTTTCTTT. Its translation: CASSLATEAFF.

The V call is TRBV19, the J call TRBJ2-5; TRBD1 matches 9 bases. Losses at the gene ends were 3 bases for V and 5 bases for J; bases not matched to a gene: 4. Germline V gene sequence: CDR1 LNHDA, CDR2 SQIVND (reference sequence). This CDR3 comprises 14 residues. CDR3 coding DNA: TGTGCCAGTAGTATCGTGGACAGGGGTGAGACCCAGTACTTC. Protein product: CASSIVDRGETQYF.

This chain joins TRBV11-2 and TRBJ1-2, with D maybe TRBD1 (5 bases). Per germline, CDR1 SGHAT and CDR2 FQNNGV. V lost 4 bases and J lost 7, with 19 bases in between. There are 15 residues in the CDR3. The CDR3 bases are TGTGCCAGCAGCTCCTCCGGGGGGTCTTTGTTTGGCTACACCTTC. Translating gives CASSSSGGSLFGYTF.

CDR3 nucleotides: TGTGCCAGCAACCTCTTTAGGGGCGGGTCCTACGAGCAGTACTTC. Its translation is CASNLFRGGSYEQYF. This chain connects TRBV5-6 to TRBJ2-7; D possibly matches TRBD1 or TRBD2 (5 bases each). Germline CDR1 reads SGHDT; CDR2 reads YYEEEE. This CDR3 spans 15 amino acids. Trimming took off 6 bases at V and 1 base at J, with 17 bases between the two ends.

The V and J genes are TRBV4-1 and TRBJ2-7; 7 nucleotides align to TRBD1. V was clipped by 0 bases and J by 2 bases; unmatched bases: 4. The CDR3 covers 15 residues. Germline V gives CDR1 MGHRA, CDR2 YSYEKL. The CDR3 nucleotides are TGCGCCAGCAGCCAAGAAGACAGGGTTGCCTACGAGCAGTACTTC. As protein: CASSQEDRVAYEQYF.

This clone was picked up a small number of times. Other DNA sequences in this specimen translate into the identical CDR3. This chain uses TRBV2 with TRBJ2-2; 11 bases line up with TRBD2. CDR1 and CDR2 from the germline V gene are SNHLY and FYNNEI. V dropped 5 bases and J dropped 2; count of bases not matched to a gene: 4. The CDR3 runs to 16 residues. Here the CDR3 DNA reads TGTGCCAGCAGTCCCGGGACTAGCGGAAACACCGGGGAGCTGTTTTTT. Translated, it gives CASSPGTSGNTGELFF.

This clone was found once. V gene TRBV7-8 combines with J gene TRBJ2-1, with D unresolved. The V end was cut by 5 bases, the J end by 4 bases, with 18 bases between. Germline lookup yields CDR1 SGHVS and CDR2 FQNEAQ. The CDR3 runs to 16 residues. The CDR3 sequence: CASSPLGRSLYNEQFF. CDR3 DNA: TGTGCCAGCAGCCCCTTGGGAAGGAGCCTTTACAATGAGCAGTTCTTC.

V usage is TRBV16 and J usage is TRBJ2-7; tentative D call: TRBD1 (7 bases). The CDR3 spans 16 residues. Germline lookup yields CDR1 KGHSY and CDR2 FQNENV. Trimming took 4 bases from V and 3 from J, leaving 19 bases between them. The CDR3 protein is CASSRGTDRIGYEQYF. CDR3 nucleotides: TGTGCCAGCAGCCGCGGGACAGACCGGATCGGCTACGAGCAGTACTTC.

The genes are TRBV5-1 and TRBJ2-7; TRBD2 matches at 9 bases. V was pared by 0 bases and J by 7 bases, with 8 bases of the junction left unmatched. This CDR3 has 15 residues. Germline CDR1 and CDR2: SGHRS and YFSETQ. Here the CDR3 reads CASSLEVAGADEQYF. CDR3 DNA: TGCGCCAGCAGCTTGGAAGTAGCGGGAGCTGATGAGCAGTACTTC.

The chain has TRBV12-5 and TRBJ2-1, with D unresolved. Trimming shortened V by 5 bases and J by 7 bases, and 9 bases separated the two germline ends. From germline, CDR1 is LGHNT and CDR2 FRNRAP. The CDR3 extends over 12 amino acids. CDR3 loop: CASGHPINEQFF. The CDR3 DNA follows: TGTGCTAGTGGTCACCCCATTAATGAGCAGTTCTTC.

The chain employs TRBV29-1 and TRBJ2-1; tentatively, D is TRBD1 (5 bases). CDR1 is SQVTM and CDR2 is ANQGSEA in the germline V gene. V was cut by 1 base and J by 4 bases, with 14 bases left in between. CDR3 length: 15 amino acids. Here the CDR3 reads CSVEGGRDPYNEQFF. CDR3 bases: TGCAGCGTTGAAGGGGGCAGAGACCCTTACAATGAGCAGTTCTTC.

The gene calls are TRBV6-1 and TRBJ2-7; the D gene could be TRBD1 or TRBD2 (5 bases each). The V gene's germline CDR1 is MNHNS and CDR2 SASEGT. Trimming left V 4 bases short and J 6 bases short, with 13 bases between. The CDR3 has 13 amino acids. CDR3 region: CASSAGRVFEQYF. In DNA form, the CDR3 reads TGTGCCAGCAGTGCGGGACGGGTCTTCGAGCAGTACTTC.

About this clone itself: A junction end diverges from the germline sequence, so it may reflect a read error. The CDR3 DNA sequence: TGTGCTAGCAGCCCTTTTGGCCCAGATACGCAGTATTTT. Translated, it gives CASSPFGPDTQYF. The J gene is TRBJ2-3, the V gene TRBV7-7; no clear D gene. The CDR3 consists of 13 residues. Per germline, CDR1 SSHAT and CDR2 FNYEAQ (reference sequence).

The chain joins TRBV2 to TRBJ2-5, with a possible D match to TRBD1 (6 bases). The V and J ends lost 1 base and 4 bases respectively, with 13 bases between them. CDR1 is SNHLY, CDR2 FYNNEI, per germline. CDR3 length: 15 residues. The DNA of the CDR3 is TGTGCCAGCAGTGAAGGGACAGTTACTAGAGAGACCCAGTACTTC. Encoded protein: CASSEGTVTRETQYF.

The rearrangement joins TRBV27 to TRBJ2-3; TRBD1 matches 9 bases. The CDR3 loop spans 16 amino acids. With V trimmed by 6 bases and J by 1 base, 8 bases remained unmatched. Germline values: CDR1 MNHEY, CDR2 SMNVEV (reference sequence). The CDR3 DNA reads TGTGCCAGCAGCCAGACAGGGGGTTTTGGCACAGATACGCAGTATTTT. Translating it yields CASSQTGGFGTDTQYF.

The CDR3: CASSWGGGPTDTQYF. In DNA, the CDR3 is TGCGCCAGTAGTTGGGGAGGCGGACCCACAGATACGCAGTATTTT. This chain joins TRBV10-2 and TRBJ2-3, with D possibly TRBD2 on 6 matching bases. This CDR3 comprises 15 residues. CDR1 WSHSY and CDR2 SAAADI come from the germline V gene. The V end lost 9 bases, the J end lost 2 bases, and 18 bases lay between the germline ends.

This clone was seen only once. The V and J genes are TRBV6-5 and TRBJ2-2, with no clear D. Deletions cut 3 bases from V and 0 bases from J, with 5 bases between. Per the germline V gene, CDR1 is MNHEY and CDR2 is SVGAGI. The CDR3 totals 14 residues. CDR3: CASSYTPNTGELFF. CDR3 in DNA: TGTGCCAGCAGTTATACGCCGAACACCGGGGAGCTGTTTTTT.

This clone was recorded only once. The chain carries TRBV5-4 and TRBJ1-1, with D possibly matching TRBD1 (5 bases). This CDR3 contains 14 residues. Per the germline V gene, CDR1 is SGHNT and CDR2 is YYREEE (reference sequence). The V and J ends lost 4 bases and 7 bases respectively, with 17 bases between them. This CDR3 reads CASSPVMGVSEAFF. CDR3 nucleotides: TGTGCCAGCAGCCCAGTCATGGGGGTGAGTGAAGCTTTCTTT.

V is TRBV15 and J is TRBJ2-3; TRBD2 matches 9 bases. Germline V gene sequence: CDR1 LNHNV, CDR2 YYDKDF (reference sequence). Germline trimming cut 4 bases from V and 1 base from J; bases unmatched to any gene: 6. The CDR3 totals 16 residues. Here the CDR3 DNA reads TGTGCCACCAGCAATAGCGGGGGTTTTGGCACAGATACGCAGTATTTT. Translation gives CATSNSGGFGTDTQYF.

The table lists this clone with a count of one. The sample contains more than one DNA sequence encoding this CDR3. The chain employs TRBV5-6 and TRBJ1-1; D is unresolved. Germline CDR1 is SGHDT and CDR2 is YYEEEE. V was trimmed by 4 bases and J by 1 base, leaving 8 bases between them. This CDR3 comprises 13 residues. CDR3 region: CASSLAGNTEAFF. The CDR3 nucleotides read TGTGCCAGCAGCCTCGCAGGGAACACTGAAGCTTTCTTT.

V usage is TRBV10-3 and J usage is TRBJ2-2, with 7 bases that match TRBD1. J was trimmed by 3 bases and V by 2 bases; bases with no gene match: 9. The CDR3 runs to 17 residues. Germline V lookup: CDR1 ENHRY, CDR2 SYGVKD. CDR3 loop: CAISEVERGLDTGELFF. The CDR3 nucleotides read TGTGCCATCAGTGAGGTAGAGAGGGGGCTTGACACCGGGGAGCTGTTTTTT.

This chain uses TRBV9 with TRBJ2-6; no firm D call. Germline CDR1 is SGDLS and CDR2 is YYNGEE. The V gene lost 4 bases and the J gene lost 4 bases, with 15 bases spanning the gap. This CDR3 has 16 residues. The CDR3 nucleotides read TGTGCCAGCAGCCCCTCCTTGAATCCCGGGGCCAACGTCCTGACTTTC. Translation: CASSPSLNPGANVLTF.

This chain uses TRBV4-3 with TRBJ1-6; D is possibly TRBD1 (5 bases). The ends were cut back, 2 bases at V and 7 bases at J, with 9 bases in the middle. There are 14 residues in the CDR3. In germline, CDR1 is LGHNA, CDR2 YSLEER. CDR3 loop: CASSQFGGNSPLHF. The CDR3 DNA sequence: TGCGCCAGCAGCCAATTCGGGGGGAATTCACCCCTCCACTTT.

The rearrangement joins TRBV5-8 to TRBJ2-1; no clear D. This CDR3 is built from 15 residues. Trimming took off 2 bases at V and 2 bases at J, with 11 bases between the two ends. Germline assignment: CDR1 SGHTS and CDR2 YDEGEE. CDR3 nucleotide sequence: TGTGCCAGCAGCTTTAGGGCTCCTACCTACAATGAGCAGTTCTTC. Translated: CASSFRAPTYNEQFF.

The gene calls are TRBV29-1 and TRBJ2-1, with D possibly being TRBD1 or TRBD2 (5 bases each). Trimming took off 4 bases at V and 8 bases at J, with 15 bases between the two ends. The CDR3 has 13 residues. Germline lookup yields CDR1 SQVTM and CDR2 ANQGSEA. This chain's CDR3 is CSVVDLGVYEQFF. CDR3 nucleotide sequence: TGCAGCGTTGTGGATTTGGGGGTCTATGAGCAGTTCTTC.